These T cell receptor beta chains were read from a single sample in a study of beta chain features in type 1 diabetes. The data were produced by immunoSEQ multiplex PCR, yet TCRdb's version contains in-frame clones alone and is incomplete. Of 150,000 to 200,000 clones listed, 6.5% to 8.5% were seen once; the top ten hold 0.45% to 0.6%. What was sequenced was central memory CD4+ T cells from blood. These receptors were taken from a young woman with type 1 diabetes. The CDR3 runs from the conserved cysteine through the conserved F or W. Each record gives: clone size, J gene, D gene, CDR3 length, V gene, CDR3 DNA, CDR3 protein. D genes are given only for firm matches. Some rows mark clone size as missing; the rest say once, few, many or name a class of expanded clone.

few | TRBJ1-2 | . | 14 | TRBV6-6 | TGTGCCAGCAGTTACAGACAGCCAATCTATGGCTACACCTTC | CASSYRQPIYGYTF
. | TRBJ1-2 | . | 13 | TRBV7-2 | TGTGCCAGCAGCTCTACAGGGCGCTATGGCTACACCTTC | CASSSTGRYGYTF
few | TRBJ2-6 | . | 15 | TRBV11-2 | TGTGCCAGCAGCTTAGACCTCTCTGGGGCCAACGTCCTGACTTTC | CASSLDLSGANVLTF
few | TRBJ2-7 | TRBD1 | 15 | TRBV30 | TGTGCCTGGAGTACGTTTGGGACAGCTACCTACGAGCAGTACTTC | CAWSTFGTATYEQYF
few | TRBJ2-5 | TRBD2 | 15 | TRBV28 | TGTGCCACCAGGGGACTAGCGGGAGAGCAAGAGACCCAGTACTTC | CATRGLAGEQETQYF
few | TRBJ1-1 | . | 15 | TRBV18 | TGTGCCAGCTCACCCGGACAGTCAGGAAGTACTGAAGCTTTCTTT | CASSPGQSGSTEAFF
. | TRBJ2-2 | . | 15 | TRBV7-9 | TGTGCCAGCAGCTCCCAGGGGGGTGTCACCGGGGAGCTGTTTTTT | CASSSQGGVTGELFF
few | TRBJ1-3 | . | 13 | TRBV4-1 | TGCGCCAGCACGCGGGACTCTGGAAACACCATATATTTT | CASTRDSGNTIYF
few | TRBJ2-4 | TRBD1 | 18 | TRBV6-4 | TGTGCCAGCAGTGACTCGAAGACAGGGGGTCTCGTCAAAAACATTCAGTACTTC | CASSDSKTGGLVKNIQYF
few | TRBJ2-2 | TRBD1 | 15 | TRBV5-1 | TGCGCCAGCAGCACACGGACAGGGGGCACCGGGGAGCTGTTTTTT | CASSTRTGGTGELFF
many | TRBJ2-3 | . | 16 | TRBV5-4 | TGTGCCAGCAGCGACGGCGGTGGGGCCCCAACAGATACGCAGTATTTT | CASSDGGGAPTDTQYF
few | TRBJ2-1 | . | 13 | TRBV7-7 | TGTGCCAGCAGCTCAACGCAGTACAATGAGCAGTTCTTC | CASSSTQYNEQFF
. | TRBJ1-1 | . | 15 | TRBV4-3 | TGCGCCAGCAGCCAAGAAGGCAGGGTGAACACTGAAGCTTTCTTT | CASSQEGRVNTEAFF
few | TRBJ2-5 | TRBD1 | 14 | TRBV27 | TGTGCCAGCAGTACAGGGGGCACGAGAGAGACCCAGTACTTC | CASSTGGTRETQYF
. | TRBJ1-5 | TRBD1 | 17 | TRBV5-4 | TGTGCCAGCAGCCATCCCCTGGGACAGGGAAGCAATCAGCCCCAGCATTTT | CASSHPLGQGSNQPQHF
. | TRBJ2-1 | TRBD2 | 16 | TRBV7-2 | TGTGCCAGCAGCCTCCGGCGGGGGGGCAGTGGCGATGAGCAGTTCTTC | CASSLRRGGSGDEQFF
few | TRBJ1-5 | . | 14 | TRBV4-2 | TGTGCCAGCAGTCCAGGGGACGGCAATCAGCCCCAGCATTTT | CASSPGDGNQPQHF